One and the same sample provided the 7 T cell receptor beta chains below, sequenced in a study of early T cells in non-severe SARS-CoV-2 infection. TCRdb recomputed calls from the 5' RACE reads with MiXCR, one row per CDR3 protein. The sample records around 12,000 distinct CDR3 sequences, 4.8% being singletons. The specimen was whole blood. These receptors all stem from an adult who was a healthcare worker with PCR-confirmed SARS-CoV-2 infection or an uninfected control (not recorded which).

In this sample, this clonotype turned up a few times. The chain combines TRBV29-1 with TRBJ1-4; D remains unclear. Germline loops: CDR1 SQVTM, CDR2 ANQGSEA. The CDR3 covers 14 residues. The ends were cut back, 3 bases at V and 0 bases at J, with 8 bases in the middle. CDR3: CSVEGTATNEKLFF. DNA for the CDR3: TGCAGCGTTGAGGGTACGGCAACTAATGAAAAACTGTTTTTT.

The table lists this clonotype with many counts. V and J are TRBV7-2 and TRBJ2-5, with TRBD2 matching over 8 bases. The CDR3 sequence is 14 residues long. V lost 4 bases, J lost 13 bases, and 14 bases stayed unmatched. The germline CDR1 and CDR2 sequences are SGHTA and FQGNSA. The CDR3, as DNA: TGTGCCAGCAGCTCAGACTCGACGAGCGGGAGCGGGTACTTC. Translating gives CASSSDSTSGSGYF.

By sample share, this clonotype is large. The chain employs TRBV30 and TRBJ2-1, with D hard to call. There are 11 residues in the CDR3. The V and J ends lost 0 bases and 9 bases respectively, with 6 bases between them. Per germline, CDR1 GTSNPN and CDR2 SVGIG (reference sequence). The CDR3 sequence: CAWSVGVEQFF. The CDR3 bases are TGTGCCTGGAGTGTCGGAGTTGAGCAGTTCTTC.

By share of the sample, this clonotype is medium-sized. The V and J genes are TRBV4-1 and TRBJ1-1; TRBD1 is a possible D gene (6 bases). Germline V gives CDR1 MGHRA, CDR2 YSYEKL. Trimming stripped 5 bases from V and 5 bases from J, with 9 bases between. This CDR3 contains 12 residues. The CDR3 reads CASSFRGTEAFF. In DNA form, the CDR3 reads TGCGCCAGCAGCTTCAGGGGTACTGAAGCTTTCTTT.

This clonotype occurred a few times. V usage is TRBV18 and J usage is TRBJ1-1, with D possibly being TRBD1 (5 bases). This CDR3 is 12 amino acids long. Germline CDR1 reads KGHSH; CDR2 reads LQKENI. V was cut by 6 bases and J by 6 bases, with 11 bases left in between. The CDR3 sequence: CASSPREAEAFF. The CDR3 coding sequence is TGTGCCAGCTCCCCCAGGGAGGCTGAAGCTTTCTTT. Drawing the rest from reference TRBV18 and TRBJ1-1, the complete variable domain is NAGVMQNPRHLVRRRGQEARLRCSPMKGHSHVYWYRQLPEEGLKFMVYLQKENIIDESGMPKERFSAEFPKEGPSILRIQQVVRGDSAAYFCASSPREAEAFFGQGTRLTVV.

This clonotype has ten or more counts. The DNA of the CDR3 is TGCAGCGTTGTGACCGGACAGGTTTCGGGTCAGCCCCAGCATTTT. This gives the protein CSVVTGQVSGQPQHF. The rearrangement uses TRBV29-1 and TRBJ1-5; 7 bases align to TRBD1. CDR1 is SQVTM, CDR2 ANQGSEA, per germline. With V trimmed by 4 bases and J by 6 bases, 12 bases remained unmatched. The CDR3 runs to 15 residues.

The table lists this clonotype with many counts. This sequence joins TRBV3-1 and TRBJ1-3; D unresolved. The V end lost 5 bases, the J end lost 2 bases, and 16 bases lay between the germline ends. The CDR3 is 16 amino acids. Germline V lookup: CDR1 LGHDT, CDR2 YNNKEL (reference sequence). The CDR3 is CASSTSGRVTGNTIYF. The CDR3 DNA is TGTGCCAGCAGCACTAGTGGGAGAGTTACTGGAAACACCATATATTTT.